The clone carrying this TCR beta chain was seen ten or more times. The time point denotes: after trial treatment. The sample's treatment: LDRT plus nivolumab, ipilimumab, low-dose cyclophosphamide and aspirin (RACIN trial). This record comes from a study of low-dose radiotherapy and immunotherapy resistance in tumors. The CDR3 is 15 residues long. Germline V lookup: CDR1 SGHNT, CDR2 YYREEE (reference sequence). V trimming: 3 bases; J trimming: 6 bases; junction bases outside the gene matches: 9. With TRAV- and TRBV-specific primers, first-strand cDNA was made, covering the alpha and beta chains. TCRs were put through 20 to 25 PCR cycles of amplification with Phusion. A constant-region primer and the V-primer adapter served as the primer pair. A single record per CDR3 protein comes from TCRdb applying MiXCR to the reads. The top ten clones hold approximately 1.5% of a sample with tens of thousands of distinct CDR3 sequences, around a sixth of them seen once.

The sample was PBMCs, taken after low-dose radiotherapy plus immunotherapy. The receptor was derived from a male donor with prostate cancer. V usage is TRBV5-4 and J usage is TRBJ2-1, with 7 positions matching TRBD2. The chain's CDR3 is CASSYHLAELNEQFF. The CDR3 bases are TGTGCCAGCAGCTATCATCTAGCGGAACTCAATGAGCAGTTCTTC.